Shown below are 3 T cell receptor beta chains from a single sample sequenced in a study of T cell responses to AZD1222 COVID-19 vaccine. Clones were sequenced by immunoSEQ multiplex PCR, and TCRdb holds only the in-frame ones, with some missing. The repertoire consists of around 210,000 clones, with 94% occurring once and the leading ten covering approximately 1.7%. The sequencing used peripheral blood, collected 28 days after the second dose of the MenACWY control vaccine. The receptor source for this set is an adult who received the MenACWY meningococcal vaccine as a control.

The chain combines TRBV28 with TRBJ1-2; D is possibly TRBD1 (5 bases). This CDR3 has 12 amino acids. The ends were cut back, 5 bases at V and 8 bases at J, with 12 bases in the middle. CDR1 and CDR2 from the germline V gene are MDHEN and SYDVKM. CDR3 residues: CASSLGASGYTF. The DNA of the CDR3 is TGTGCCAGCAGTCTCGGGGCGAGCGGCTACACCTTC.

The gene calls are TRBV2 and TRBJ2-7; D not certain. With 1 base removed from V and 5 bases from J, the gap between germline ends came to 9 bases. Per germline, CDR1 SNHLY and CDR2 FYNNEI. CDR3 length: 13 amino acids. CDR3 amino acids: CASSEGQKDEQYF. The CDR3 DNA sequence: TGTGCCAGCAGTGAAGGGCAGAAAGACGAGCAGTACTTC.

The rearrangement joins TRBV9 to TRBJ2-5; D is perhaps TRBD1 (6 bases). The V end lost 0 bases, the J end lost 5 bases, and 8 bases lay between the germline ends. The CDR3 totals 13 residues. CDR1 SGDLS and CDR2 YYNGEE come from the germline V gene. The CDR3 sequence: CASSVGRGETQYF. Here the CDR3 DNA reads TGTGCCAGCAGCGTAGGCAGGGGTGAGACCCAGTACTTC.